This is a list of T cell receptor beta chains from one sample in a study of T cells expressing NK-cell markers. TCRdb reprocessed the 5' RACE reads; each CDR3 protein has one entry and no DNA is given. The sample table sets out about 460,000 distinct CDR3 sequences. Sequenced sample: blood T cells: a sorted CD56 or NKG2C T cell subset, CD4+ or CD8+ T cells, or bulk PBMC T cells (not recorded which). These receptors came from a woman aged 50 to 60 in good health. Each CDR3 is given with its conserved first and last residue.

TRBV21-1	TRBJ2-2	CASSKEGARTGELFF
TRBV10-2	TRBJ1-1	CASRGRQGASEAFF
TRBV9	TRBJ2-5	CASSVTGSGETQYF
TRBV28	TRBJ2-5	CATIRGAQETQYF
TRBV30	TRBJ2-3	CAWSLVSTDTQYF
TRBV10-3	TRBJ2-2	CAIKAGGQYSNTGELFF
TRBV29-1	TRBJ1-2	CSVGTGQGFGYTF
TRBV9	TRBJ2-1	CARLRLGGTHGRNEQFF
TRBV9	TRBJ2-3	CASSVVGTDITDTQYF
TRBV18	TRBJ2-5	CASSPPGQLQETQYF
TRBV20-1	TRBJ2-7	CSAPQTAGVYEQYF
TRBV12-3/TRBV12-4	TRBJ2-5	CASTTKPETQYF
TRBV11-3	TRBJ2-2	CASSREGLANTGELFF
TRBV6-6	TRBJ2-3	CASSPQGTRDTQYF
TRBV6-5	TRBJ1-1	CASSWTGREAFF
TRBV7-9	TRBJ2-1	CASSLVLSSYNEQFF
TRBV7-2	TRBJ1-1	CASSLVGGARTEAFF
TRBV12-3/TRBV12-4	TRBJ1-1	CASSRQGNTEAFF
TRBV4-1	TRBJ1-4	CASSRLYGSGGNEKLFF
TRBV24-1	TRBJ2-1	CATSGGVGNYNEQFF
TRBV5-1	TRBJ2-7	CASSSGGALWEQYF
TRBV14	TRBJ1-1	CASSLQGRFAFF
TRBV6-2/TRBV6-3	TRBJ2-1	CASKLGPIPYNEQFF
TRBV7-8	TRBJ2-7	CASRPLRYGGDHEQYF
TRBV5-1	TRBJ2-5	CASSLLGRAGSETQYF
TRBV6-5	TRBJ2-3	CASRLLAGVTDTQYF
TRBV4-2	TRBJ2-1	CASSQGLAGTPWQFF
TRBV6-2/TRBV6-3	TRBJ1-5	CATKRAVTGFYYQPQHF
TRBV2	TRBJ2-7	CASSEDLRQGNEQYF
TRBV29-1	TRBJ2-7	CSVLQGTYEQYF
TRBV28	TRBJ2-5	CASSLPLQPQETQYF
TRBV30	TRBJ2-1	CAWSVGPGRAGASHNEQFF